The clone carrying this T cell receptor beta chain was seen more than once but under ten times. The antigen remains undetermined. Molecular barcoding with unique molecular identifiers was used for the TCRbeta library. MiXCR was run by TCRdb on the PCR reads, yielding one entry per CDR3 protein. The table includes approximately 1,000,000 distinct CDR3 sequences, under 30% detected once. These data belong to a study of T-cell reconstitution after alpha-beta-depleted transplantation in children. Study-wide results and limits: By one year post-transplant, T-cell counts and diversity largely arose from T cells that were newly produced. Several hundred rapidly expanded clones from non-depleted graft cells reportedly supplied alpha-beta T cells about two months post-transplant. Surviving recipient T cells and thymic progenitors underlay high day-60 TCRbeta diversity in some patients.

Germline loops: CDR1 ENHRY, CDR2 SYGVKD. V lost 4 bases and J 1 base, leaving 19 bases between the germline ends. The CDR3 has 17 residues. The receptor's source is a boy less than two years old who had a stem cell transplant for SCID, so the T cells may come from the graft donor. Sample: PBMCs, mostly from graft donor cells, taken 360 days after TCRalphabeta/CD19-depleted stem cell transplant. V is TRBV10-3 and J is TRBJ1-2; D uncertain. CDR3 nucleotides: TGTGCCATCAGTGGCAGGCAGGCGACCTCCAATAACTATGGCTACACCTTC. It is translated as CAISGRQATSNNYGYTF.